This T cell receptor beta chain was sequenced during a study of blood T cell repertoires in COVID-19. For the study at large: The analysed material was cDNA or gDNA that came from T cells, B-cell-depleted T cells, or PBMCs.

Assay used: immunoSEQ multiplex PCR; TCRdb lists only in-frame clones, some missing. This table holds 150,000 to 200,000 clones, approximately 75% found once. The germline CDR1 and CDR2 sequences are SQVTM and ANQGSEA. CDR3 length: 15 amino acids. Trimming cost V 7 bases and J 2 bases; bases outside gene matches: 8. The gene calls are TRBV29-1 and TRBJ2-6; the match to TRBD1 covers 7 bases. Specimen: peripheral blood. The sequence was obtained from a human donor in a cohort sampled during active COVID-19. The DNA for the CDR3 is TGCAGCGCCTGGGACAGAGGGGCTGGGGCCAACGTCCTGACTTTC. Amino acid sequence: CSAWDRGAGANVLTF.